This entry concerns a single T cell receptor (beta chain). Antigen unknown. 13 Jbeta primers and 60 Vbeta primers were used for the PCR. The method was immunoSEQ multiplex PCR; TCRdb's version includes in-frame clones alone and lacks a portion of them. The sample yields 55,000 to 80,000 clones, roughly 80% seen once. Germline lookup yields CDR1 SEHNR and CDR2 FQNEAQ (reference sequence). Trimming cost V 5 bases and J 0 bases, with 14 bases left between them. The CDR3 is 15 residues long. The sample belongs to a study of cytomegalovirus exposure and HLA in healthy donors. Background on the study: HLA-typed donors contributed around 82 million unique TCRs, which were held in an early data release.

Study outcomes and limitations: For most TCR beta V segments, an earlier analysis put the productive rate at about 90% or about 30% of the time. In a later analysis, TCR beta V- and J-gene trimming showed a link to a missense DCLRE1C variant. Later analysis identified several of the most significant clusters that appeared linked to common viral pathogens.

The J gene is TRBJ2-7, the V gene TRBV7-9; possibly TRBD1 for D (5 bases). The receptor was derived from a man between 60 and 70 years old in good health and CMV-seropositive. The sample was PBMCs. This CDR3 is CASSMLQGSSYEQYF. The CDR3 region has the DNA TGTGCCAGCAGCATGTTGCAGGGAAGCTCCTACGAGCAGTACTTC.